The sequence of this TCR beta chain was determined in a study of CD8 T cells in ankylosing spondylitis. Notes on the study in general: Made up of 7 to 9 highly homologous variants, a TCR beta motif appeared characteristic of ankylosing spondylitis blood. The study looked at matched synovial fluid samples from ankylosing spondylitis patients. Disease-linked clones were reported to be significantly enriched there.

MiXCR, applied by TCRdb to the 5' RACE reads, yields one record per CDR3 protein. The sample carries tens of thousands of distinct CDR3 sequences, less than 3% recorded once. The CDR3 is 17 amino acids. The V and J ends lost 1 base and 3 bases, in that order; junction bases with no gene match: 8. Germline V CDR1 and CDR2: SGDLS, YYNGEE. This clonotype was detected many times. Its target is not known. Sequenced: blood, either unsorted or a sorted T cell fraction (not recorded which). This sequence joins TRBV9 and TRBJ2-3, with TRBD2 matching over 10 bases. This receptor was obtained from a male donor with ankylosing spondylitis or in good health (not recorded which). Written as DNA, the CDR3 is TGTGCCAGCAGCGTAATGGCTAGCGGGAGTGGGACAGATACGCAGTATTTT. As protein: CASSVMASGSGTDTQYF.